Reported below is one T cell receptor beta chain. Its antigen remains unidentified. Sequenced by immunoSEQ multiplex PCR; TCRdb stores in-frame clones only, minus some. This table has about 11,000 clones, approximately 73% appearing once. The sample comes from a study of somatic mutations in cytotoxic T cells in rheumatoid arthritis. Overall study findings and caveats: Any difference in CD8+ T-cell clonality between patients who had rheumatoid arthritis and healthy controls who were age-matched was not statistically significant. Only rheumatoid arthritis patients, not healthy controls, showed CD8+ clonality increasing with age. The authors did not know the antigen targets of the expanded CD8+ clones.

Isolating CD4+ and CD8+ cells involved positive magnetic bead selection on an AutoMACS. Their purity was then checked by flow cytometry. This CDR3 spans 13 amino acids. The chain links TRBV21-1 to TRBJ2-7; the table names TRBD2, a call not compared with the DNA. TRBV21-1 is described as a pseudogene. The receptor was derived from a woman aged 40 to 50 in good health. The sequenced sample consisted of CD8+ T cells sorted from blood. In DNA, the CDR3 is TGTGCCAGCAGTTTTTCTGCGGGCTACGAGCAGTACGTC. It is translated as CASSFSAGYEQYV.